Listed here are 24 T cell receptor beta chains from one sample, sequenced in a study of cytomegalovirus exposure and HLA in healthy donors. PCR employed 60 Vbeta and 13 Jbeta primers. The assay was immunoSEQ multiplex PCR, and TCRdb's table has in-frame clones only and misses some. Seen here are around 210,000 clones, 82% observed once, and the top ten hold 2.7%. The specimen sequenced was PBMCs. The receptors here all came from a woman aged 40 to 50 in good health and CMV-seronegative.

The CDR3 loop is CASSLRGANYGYTF. In nucleotides, the CDR3 is TGTGCCAGTAGTCTCAGGGGGGCTAACTATGGCTACACCTTC. The rearrangement joins TRBV19 to TRBJ1-2; 7 bases match TRBD1. J was trimmed by 0 bases and V by 5 bases; bases with no gene match: 3. The CDR3 is 14 amino acids. In germline, CDR1 is LNHDA, CDR2 SQIVND (reference sequence).

The chain recombines TRBV11-2 with TRBJ2-4; 7 nucleotides align to TRBD2. The length of the CDR3 is 17 residues. Germline V CDR1 and CDR2: SGHAT, FQNNGV. The V and J ends lost 5 bases and 4 bases, in that order; junction bases with no gene match: 14. Here the CDR3 DNA reads TGTGCCAGCAGCCTCCGGGGGGTGGGAGTGGCGAAAAACATTCAGTACTTC. This translates into CASSLRGVGVAKNIQYF.

The chain employs TRBV19 and TRBJ1-2; D is unresolved. The CDR3 sequence is 15 residues long. Per the germline V gene, CDR1 is LNHDA and CDR2 is SQIVND (reference sequence). V lost 2 bases to trimming and J lost 5 bases, with 15 bases between them. CDR3 in amino acids: CASSIKRGQKYGYTF. Written as DNA, the CDR3 is TGTGCCAGTAGTATAAAGCGTGGCCAGAAATATGGCTACACCTTC.

A few counts support this clone. The chain recombines TRBV18 with TRBJ2-3; tentative D call: TRBD1 (5 bases). Germline CDR1 is KGHSH and CDR2 is LQKENI. This CDR3 is 15 amino acids long. Between the trimmed V and J ends, which lost 1 base and 3 bases, there was a span of 11 bases. The CDR3: CASSPLQGTTDTQYF. In nucleotides, the CDR3 is TGTGCCAGCTCACCACTGCAGGGCACGACAGATACGCAGTATTTT.

The chain combines TRBV29-1 with TRBJ2-5; the match to TRBD1 covers 8 bases. CDR3 length: 12 residues. From germline, CDR1 is SQVTM and CDR2 ANQGSEA. With V trimmed by 7 bases and J by 3 bases, 4 bases remained unmatched. DNA for the CDR3: TGCAGCGCTAAGGACAGGGAAGAGACCCAGTACTTC. It yields the protein CSAKDREETQYF.

V gene TRBV13 combines with J gene TRBJ2-5, with 7 nucleotides matching TRBD1. Trimming at V came to 2 bases and at J to 1 base, leaving 1 base not matched to a gene. The CDR3 extends over 14 amino acids. CDR1 and CDR2 (germline): PRHDT, FYEKMQ (reference sequence). The CDR3 nucleotides read TGTGCCAGCAGCTTAAGGGACAGCCAAGAGACCCAGTACTTC. It yields the protein CASSLRDSQETQYF.

This chain joins TRBV10-2 and TRBJ1-5, with a weak D call TRBD1 (5 bases). Germline V gene data show CDR1 as WSHSY and CDR2 as SAAADI. V was cut by 2 bases and J by 9 bases, with 11 bases left in between. This CDR3 region has 13 residues. Here the CDR3 reads CASSEGARAPQHF. The CDR3 DNA follows: TGCGCCAGCAGTGAGGGGGCGAGAGCGCCCCAGCATTTT.

The chain combines TRBV29-1 with TRBJ2-1; perhaps TRBD1 as D (5 bases). The CDR3 is 15 amino acids. The ends were cut back, 6 bases at V and 3 bases at J, with 18 bases in the middle. CDR1 is SQVTM, CDR2 ANQGSEA, per germline. CDR3 nucleotide sequence: TGCAGCGTCCCCTATCGGCAGGGTGGCTACAATGAGCAGTTCTTC. Its protein product is CSVPYRQGGYNEQFF.

V usage is TRBV29-1 and J usage is TRBJ2-3; D perhaps matches TRBD2 (6 bases). The CDR3 spans 14 residues. V lost 0 bases and J lost 5, with 12 bases in between. CDR1 SQVTM and CDR2 ANQGSEA come from the germline V gene. This chain's CDR3 is CSVEDLGGKDTQYF. Here the CDR3 DNA reads TGCAGCGTTGAAGATCTGGGCGGGAAAGATACGCAGTATTTT.

A remark on this clone: Other DNA sequences in the same sample also yield this CDR3. The chain links TRBV27 to TRBJ1-1, with D possibly being TRBD1 (6 bases). The CDR3 sequence is 14 residues long. Germline values: CDR1 MNHEY, CDR2 SMNVEV (reference sequence). V was trimmed by 5 bases and J by 0 bases, leaving 10 bases between them. This chain's CDR3 is CASSLGGLNTEAFF. CDR3 sequence (DNA): TGTGCCAGCAGTCTAGGGGGACTGAACACTGAAGCTTTCTTT.

V is TRBV7-3 and J is TRBJ2-1, with TRBD2 identical over 14 bases. The CDR3 is 16 amino acids. From germline, CDR1 is SGHTA and CDR2 FQGTGA. Trimming took 2 bases from V and 6 from J; bases not matched to a gene: 3. The CDR3 coding sequence is TGTGCCAGCAGCTTAGATGGGACTAGCGGGAGCAATGAGCAGTTCTTC. It codes for CASSLDGTSGSNEQFF. Full variable domain (missing parts from reference TRBV7-3 and TRBJ2-1): GAGVSQTPSNKVTEKGKYVELRCDPISGHTALYWYRQSLGQGPEFLIYFQGTGAADDSGLPNDRFFAVRPEGSVSTLKIQRTERGDSAVYLCASSLDGTSGSNEQFFGPGTRLTVL.

The rearrangement joins TRBV2 to TRBJ2-1; 11 positions match TRBD2. The germline V gene encodes CDR1 SNHLY and CDR2 FYNNEI. V lost 8 bases to trimming and J lost 9 bases; unmatched junction nucleotides: 3. The CDR3 has 12 amino acids. In DNA form, the CDR3 reads TGTGCCAGCTGTGGGACTAGCGGTGAGCAGTTCTTC. Translating gives CASCGTSGEQFF.

V is TRBV5-1 and J is TRBJ2-7; TRBD1 agrees at 9 bases. The CDR3 loop spans 14 amino acids. Germline CDR1 SGHRS, CDR2 YFSETQ. J lost 7 bases, V lost 3 bases, and 8 bases had no gene match. The CDR3 DNA is TGCGCCAGCAGCTGGGACAGGGCGAATCGGGAGCAGTACTTC. It is translated as CASSWDRANREQYF.

V and J are TRBV28 and TRBJ2-2; TRBD2 is a possible D gene (7 bases). In germline, CDR1 is MDHEN, CDR2 SYDVKM. V lost 4 bases and J 0 bases, leaving 15 bases between the germline ends. The CDR3 has 17 residues. CDR3 DNA sequence: TGTGCCAGCAGTTCAATAGGGGGGGGAGCGAACACCGGGGAGCTGTTTTTT. This encodes CASSSIGGGANTGELFF.

The V and J genes are TRBV5-8 and TRBJ2-3, with TRBD1 as a possible D gene (5 bases). Deletions cut 1 base from V and 2 bases from J, with 8 bases between. The CDR3 covers 14 residues. Germline CDR1 is SGHTS and CDR2 is YDEGEE. CDR3 residues: CASSLPGLTDTQYF. The CDR3, as DNA: TGTGCCAGCAGCTTGCCAGGGCTCACAGATACGCAGTATTTT.

This chain links TRBV30 with TRBJ2-7, with a tentative D call TRBD2 (5 bases). Germline V gene lookup returns CDR1 GTSNPN and CDR2 SVGIG (reference sequence). Trimming shortened V by 0 bases and J by 3 bases, and 12 bases separated the two germline ends. This CDR3 region has 14 residues. This CDR3 reads CAWSVIRGDYEQYF. Written as DNA, the CDR3 is TGTGCCTGGAGTGTAATCCGGGGAGACTACGAGCAGTACTTC.

This clone has just a few counts. A much larger clone sits a single nucleotide away, making a read error possible. The J gene is TRBJ2-5, the V gene TRBV6-1, with TRBD2 matching 7 bases. CDR1 is MNHNS and CDR2 is SASEGT in the germline V gene. The junction had 13 bases not matched to a gene; V was cut back by 1 base and J by 11 bases. CDR3 length equals 15 residues. The CDR3 nucleotides are TGTGCCAGCAGTGAAGACGTAGCGGAAGGGCGGGAGCAGTACTTC. Translation gives CASSEDVAEGREQYF.

The chain recombines TRBV6-4 with TRBJ2-7; 8 bases are a match to TRBD2. Germline V gives CDR1 MRHNA, CDR2 SNTAGT. The CDR3 is made up of 15 amino acids. V shed 7 bases and J 3 bases; nucleotides not matched to a gene: 11. The CDR3 DNA sequence: TGTGCCAGCAATACGGCCGGGACTAGTCACTACGAGCAGTACTTC. Translated: CASNTAGTSHYEQYF.

The rearrangement joins TRBV11-2 to TRBJ2-3, with 11 bases that match TRBD2. The V gene end was trimmed by 5 bases and the J gene end by 3 bases; junction bases not matched to a gene: 7. The CDR3 is made up of 16 amino acids. Germline values: CDR1 SGHAT, CDR2 FQNNGV. The CDR3 nucleotides are TGTGCCAGCAGCCCGGGACTAGCGGCAAAGACAGATACGCAGTATTTT. It specifies CASSPGLAAKTDTQYF.

The genes are TRBV27 and TRBJ2-1, with 14 bases fitting TRBD2. The germline gives CDR1 MNHEY, CDR2 SMNVEV (reference sequence). The CDR3 is 16 residues long. V lost 5 bases and J lost 8; bases outside the gene matches: 8. CDR3 DNA sequence: TGTGCCAGCAGTCGACGACTAGCGGGAGGGAGCGATGAGCAGTTCTTC. This codes for CASSRRLAGGSDEQFF.

V and J are TRBV19 and TRBJ2-5; 8 bases match TRBD1. Germline loops: CDR1 LNHDA, CDR2 SQIVND (reference sequence). Trimming cost V 5 bases and J 5 bases; bases outside gene matches: 10. CDR3 length: 15 residues. The chain's CDR3 is CASSVSRTGRETQYF. In DNA, the CDR3 is TGTGCCAGTAGTGTTTCCAGGACAGGGCGCGAGACCCAGTACTTC.

CDR3 loop: CSVAQGPSEKLFF. Here the CDR3 DNA reads TGCAGCGTTGCACAGGGGCCTTCCGAAAAACTGTTTTTT. The chain employs TRBV29-1 and TRBJ1-4; 7 bases align to TRBD1. The CDR3 has 13 amino acids. J gave up 8 bases and V 4 bases, and 7 bases lay outside the gene matches. Germline CDR1 reads SQVTM; CDR2 reads ANQGSEA.

V is TRBV19 and J is TRBJ1-5; the match to TRBD1 covers 11 bases. The CDR3 spans 18 residues. J gave up 4 bases and V 4 bases, and 12 bases lay outside the gene matches. CDR1 and CDR2 (germline): LNHDA, SQIVND (reference sequence). CDR3 region: CASSKTSWTGGKNQPQHF. The CDR3 nucleotides read TGTGCCAGTAGTAAAACGTCCTGGACAGGGGGCAAAAATCAGCCCCAGCATTTT. The full variable domain, in which reference TRBV19 and TRBJ1-5 provide the parts outside the CDR3, is DGGITQSPKYLFRKEGQNVTLSCEQNLNHDAMYWYRQDPGQGLRLIYYSQIVNDFQKGDIAEGYSVSREKKESFPLTVTSAQKNPTAFYLCASSKTSWTGGKNQPQHFGDGTRLSIL.

This clone was found a few times. The CDR3 protein is CASSLSGAYEQYF. The CDR3 nucleotides read TGTGCCAGCAGTTTATCAGGGGCCTACGAGCAGTACTTC. This sequence joins TRBV27 and TRBJ2-7; possible D gene TRBD1, 5 bases. The CDR3 covers 13 residues. Per germline, CDR1 MNHEY and CDR2 SMNVEV (reference sequence). Trimming shortened V by 0 bases and J by 2 bases, and 5 bases separated the two germline ends.